These 11 T cell receptor beta chains were sequenced from one sample in a study of cytotoxic CD8 clonotypes in ibrutinib-treated CLL. The assay was immunoSEQ multiplex PCR, and TCRdb's table has in-frame clones only and misses some. The sample lists some 140,000 clones, around three quarters occurring once. Sequencing used PBMCs, obtained after 12 months of ibrutinib treatment. The receptors shown here come from a human donor with chronic lymphocytic leukemia.

This clone was detected only once. V and J are TRBV6-4 and TRBJ1-1; D ambiguous. The CDR3 covers 13 residues. Between the trimmed V and J ends, which lost 2 bases and 6 bases, there was a span of 10 bases. CDR1 is MRHNA and CDR2 is SNTAGT in the germline V gene. This CDR3 reads CASSDVTGSEAFF. In DNA form, the CDR3 reads TGTGCCAGCAGTGACGTTACGGGGTCTGAAGCTTTCTTT.

This sequence joins TRBV7-9 and TRBJ2-7; the D gene is possibly TRBD2 (6 bases). The germline V gene encodes CDR1 SEHNR and CDR2 FQNEAQ (reference sequence). The CDR3 sequence is 14 residues long. V shed 5 bases and J shed 3 bases, with 14 bases lying between them. The CDR3: CASSRLTSDYEQYF. The CDR3 DNA sequence: TGTGCCAGCAGCCGCTTGACTAGTGACTACGAGCAGTACTTC.

The J gene is TRBJ2-4, the V gene TRBV15, with TRBD2 matching over 7 bases. The CDR3 has 16 residues. V shed 0 bases and J 1 base; nucleotides not matched to a gene: 3. Germline lookup yields CDR1 LNHNV and CDR2 YYDKDF (reference sequence). The DNA of the CDR3 is TGTGCCACCAGCAGAGAGCAGACTAGCGCCAAAAACATTCAGTACTTC. This translates into CATSREQTSAKNIQYF.

The rearrangement uses TRBV27 and TRBJ2-7; D not certain. The germline V and J ends were trimmed by 7 bases and 2 bases, with 15 bases remaining between them. The length of the CDR3 is 14 residues. CDR1 is MNHEY and CDR2 is SMNVEV in the germline V gene (reference sequence). CDR3 region: CASTPRVLAYEQYF. The CDR3 DNA reads as TGTGCCAGCACCCCACGGGTCCTTGCCTACGAGCAGTACTTC.

V gene TRBV11-2 combines with J gene TRBJ1-4, with D uncertain. V was trimmed by 7 bases and J by 0 bases, leaving 9 bases between them. This CDR3 comprises 14 residues. CDR1 and CDR2 (germline): SGHAT, FQNNGV. The CDR3 DNA is TGTGCCAGCACTGGCCATCCAACTAATGAAAAACTGTTTTTT. As protein: CASTGHPTNEKLFF. Full variable domain (remainder filled in from reference TRBV11-2 and TRBJ1-4): EAGVAQSPRYKIIEKRQSVAFWCNPISGHATLYWYQQILGQGPKLLIQFQNNGVVDDSQLPKDRFSAERLKGVDSTLKIQPAKLEDSAVYLCASTGHPTNEKLFFGSGTQLSVL.

V is TRBV2 and J is TRBJ2-7; no reliable D call. This CDR3 region has 13 residues. Trimming pared 3 bases from V and 4 bases from J, leaving 10 bases between. Germline-derived CDR1 and CDR2 are SNHLY and FYNNEI. The CDR3 bases are TGTGCCAGCAGTGATAATGGGATTTACGAGCAGTACTTC. Its protein product is CASSDNGIYEQYF.

This clone was found a few times. V is TRBV5-4 and J is TRBJ2-1; 8 positions agree with TRBD1. The CDR3 is 15 residues long. CDR1 SGHNT and CDR2 YYREEE come from the germline V gene (reference sequence). With V trimmed by 3 bases and J by 3 bases, 5 bases remained unmatched. The CDR3 spells CASSSGTGGYNEQFF. The DNA of the CDR3 is TGTGCCAGCAGCTCCGGGACAGGCGGCTACAATGAGCAGTTCTTC.

The chain uses TRBV7-2 and TRBJ1-4; D unclear. The CDR3 has 15 amino acids. The germline gives CDR1 SGHTA, CDR2 FQGNSA. The V gene lost 1 base and the J gene lost 0 bases, with 6 bases spanning the gap. The DNA of the CDR3 is TGTGCCAGCAGCTTAGACCGCACAACTAATGAAAAACTGTTTTTT. It encodes CASSLDRTTNEKLFF.

V and J are TRBV19 and TRBJ1-2, with D tentatively TRBD1 (6 bases). Trimming removed 4 bases from V and 6 bases from J, with 15 bases in between. Germline V CDR1 and CDR2: LNHDA, SQIVND (reference sequence). The CDR3 runs to 14 residues. CDR3 region: CASSTPGTIDGYTF. Written as DNA, the CDR3 is TGTGCCAGTAGTACACCCGGGACAATCGATGGCTACACCTTC.

The V and J genes are TRBV6-1 and TRBJ2-7; the match to TRBD2 covers 9 bases. The CDR3 runs 15 residues. The junction had 4 bases not matched to a gene; V was cut back by 4 bases and J by 0 bases. CDR1 is MNHNS, CDR2 SASEGT, per germline. CDR3 in DNA: TGTGCCAGCAGTGTGGGGACTAGCATCTCCTACGAGCAGTACTTC. Translation gives CASSVGTSISYEQYF.

This chain joins TRBV19 and TRBJ2-7; D might be TRBD1 or TRBD2, each matching 11 bases. CDR1 and CDR2 (germline): LNHDA, SQIVND (reference sequence). The CDR3 runs 19 residues. The germline V and J ends were trimmed by 4 bases and 2 bases, with 27 bases remaining between them. CDR3 sequence: CASSKGQGGLAASPYEQYF. CDR3 DNA sequence: TGTGCCAGTAGTAAGGGACAGGGGGGACTAGCGGCGTCCCCCTACGAGCAGTACTTC.